The 21 T cell receptor beta chains presented below share a single source sample, sequenced in a study of cytomegalovirus exposure and HLA in healthy donors. Repertoires were generated with immunoSEQ multiplex PCR, while TCRdb's copy carries only in-frame clones and drops some. The table has some 170,000 clones, around nine tenths seen once. The sample taken for sequencing was PBMCs. The receptors originated from a woman younger than 45 in good health and CMV-seronegative.

CDR3: CASSLESLSKEQYF. The CDR3 nucleotides read TGCGCCAGCAGCTTGGAGAGCCTTAGTAAGGAGCAGTACTTC. The J gene is TRBJ2-7, the V gene TRBV5-1, with D hard to call. CDR3 size: 14 residues. Germline V gene data show CDR1 as SGHRS and CDR2 as YFSETQ. The V gene lost 0 bases and the J gene lost 7 bases, with 14 bases spanning the gap.

This clone has just one count. The chain has TRBV9 and TRBJ1-1; perhaps TRBD1 as D (6 bases). The CDR3 totals 14 residues. With 0 bases removed from V and 5 bases from J, the gap between germline ends came to 11 bases. CDR1 is SGDLS and CDR2 is YYNGEE in the germline V gene. In DNA form, the CDR3 reads TGTGCCAGCAGCGTAGTTACAGGGCGGACTGAAGCTTTCTTT. This encodes CASSVVTGRTEAFF.

V and J are TRBV7-2 and TRBJ2-2; D uncertain. Germline V lookup: CDR1 SGHTA, CDR2 FQGNSA. Trimming cost V 5 bases and J 3 bases, with 13 bases left between them. The CDR3 runs to 15 residues. The CDR3 region is CASSTMGRYTGELFF. In DNA form, the CDR3 reads TGTGCCAGCAGCACAATGGGCCGATACACCGGGGAGCTGTTTTTT.

The CDR3 here is CASSRLLSGGLLQETQYF. The CDR3 DNA sequence: TGCGCCAGCAGCCGTCTATTGTCGGGCGGGCTTCTCCAAGAGACCCAGTACTTC. The chain employs TRBV4-1 and TRBJ2-5; D might be TRBD2 (5 bases). Germline CDR1 MGHRA, CDR2 YSYEKL. The CDR3 sequence is 18 residues long. Trimming removed 4 bases at V and 1 base at J, with 22 bases between.

The V call is TRBV29-1, the J call TRBJ2-5; D not resolved. V lost 4 bases, J lost 5 bases, and 5 bases lay in between. This CDR3 is 10 amino acids long. In germline, CDR1 is SQVTM, CDR2 ANQGSEA. The DNA of the CDR3 is TGCAGCGTTGCCGTCGAGACCCAGTACTTC. Protein product: CSVAVETQYF.

The rearrangement uses TRBV5-1 and TRBJ2-1; maybe TRBD1 (5 bases). V was clipped by 2 bases and J by 0 bases, with 12 bases between them. Germline-derived CDR1 and CDR2 are SGHRS and YFSETQ. This CDR3 is 16 amino acids long. CDR3 loop: CASSFLGQSSYNEQFF. DNA for the CDR3: TGCGCCAGCAGCTTCCTCGGACAAAGCTCCTACAATGAGCAGTTCTTC.

The CDR3 here is CASSSPRGLAGQETQYF. For the CDR3, the DNA is TGTGCCAGCAGTTCACCCAGGGGACTAGCGGGACAAGAGACCCAGTACTTC. The V gene is TRBV27, the J gene TRBJ2-5; 13 bases line up with TRBD2. V lost 4 bases to trimming and J lost 2 bases; unmatched junction nucleotides: 7. This CDR3 is 17 amino acids long. Germline CDR1 and CDR2: MNHEY and SMNVEV (reference sequence).

The V and J genes are TRBV10-1 and TRBJ2-2, with a possible D match to TRBD1 (6 bases). CDR1 WNHNN and CDR2 SYGVQD come from the germline V gene (reference sequence). Trimming stripped 4 bases from V and 0 bases from J, with 15 bases between. This CDR3 is built from 17 residues. This CDR3 is CASSGAGANANTGELFF. The DNA of the CDR3 is TGCGCCAGCAGTGGTGCAGGGGCAAACGCGAACACCGGGGAGCTGTTTTTT.

The CDR3 spells CASSPYGINYGYTF. CDR3 DNA sequence: TGTGCCAGCAGCCCGTACGGGATTAACTATGGCTACACCTTC. This sequence joins TRBV7-9 and TRBJ1-2; D is unresolved. The germline gives CDR1 SEHNR, CDR2 FQNEAQ (reference sequence). V lost 5 bases and J lost 1, with 11 bases in between. This CDR3 has 14 amino acids.

The chain joins TRBV5-6 to TRBJ2-7; no clear D. V was clipped by 0 bases and J by 0 bases, with 7 bases between them. The CDR3 has 14 residues. CDR1 and CDR2 (germline): SGHDT, YYEEEE. The CDR3, as DNA: TGTGCCAGCAGCTTGGCCGGTGACTCCTACGAGCAGTACTTC. It specifies CASSLAGDSYEQYF.

This clone was seen once. The genes are TRBV7-2 and TRBJ2-1; 10 nucleotides align to TRBD2. Germline trimming cut 2 bases from V and 3 bases from J; bases unmatched to any gene: 4. Germline values: CDR1 SGHTA, CDR2 FQGNSA. The CDR3 sequence is 16 residues long. The CDR3 DNA sequence: TGTGCCAGCAGCTTACTGGCTAGCGGGGGCTACAATGAGCAGTTCTTC. Translated: CASSLLASGGYNEQFF.

The rearrangement joins TRBV7-8 to TRBJ2-1, with 13 bases fitting TRBD2. This CDR3 is 19 amino acids long. V shed 4 bases, J shed 0 bases, and the junction held 9 bases outside the gene matches. Germline V gene sequence: CDR1 SGHVS, CDR2 FQNEAQ. The CDR3 DNA reads as TGTGCCAGCAGCTGGCAAAGGACTAGCGGGGGTACCTCCTACAATGAGCAGTTCTTC. As protein: CASSWQRTSGGTSYNEQFF.

V gene TRBV4-1 combines with J gene TRBJ1-4, with D possibly TRBD1 on 6 matching bases. Trimming pared 2 bases from V and 5 bases from J, leaving 15 bases between. Germline V gene lookup returns CDR1 MGHRA and CDR2 YSYEKL. The CDR3 extends over 16 amino acids. Here the CDR3 reads CASSQLLFRGNEKLFF. CDR3 sequence (DNA): TGCGCCAGCAGCCAATTGCTTTTTAGGGGGAATGAAAAACTGTTTTTT.

This sequence joins TRBV5-8 and TRBJ2-2, with no clear D. Trimming took off 4 bases at V and 1 base at J, with 5 bases between the two ends. Germline loops: CDR1 SGHTS, CDR2 YDEGEE. This CDR3 has 13 residues. CDR3 sequence reads: CASSHMNTGELFF. DNA of the CDR3: TGTGCCAGCAGCCACATGAACACCGGGGAGCTGTTTTTT. Using reference TRBV5-8 and TRBJ2-2 for the parts outside the CDR3, the full variable domain is EAGVTQSPTHLIKTRGQQATLRCSPISGHTSVYWYQQALGLGLQFLLWYDEGEERNRGNFPPRFSGRQFPNYSSELNVNALELEDSALYLCASSHMNTGELFFGEGSRLTVL.

This chain connects TRBV12-5 to TRBJ1-1; no reliable D call. Germline loops: CDR1 LGHNT, CDR2 FRNRAP. This CDR3 comprises 14 residues. The V end lost 1 base, the J end lost 0 bases, and 6 bases lay between the germline ends. CDR3 sequence (DNA): TGTGCTAGTGGTTTGGGTGGGCTGAACACTGAAGCTTTCTTT. Translation gives CASGLGGLNTEAFF. The full variable domain, rest sourced from reference TRBV12-5 and TRBJ1-1, is DARVTQTPRHKVTEMGQEVTMRCQPILGHNTVFWYRQTMMQGLELLAYFRNRAPLDDSGMPKDRFSAEMPDATLATLKIQPSEPRDSAVYFCASGLGGLNTEAFFGQGTRLTVV.

The chain couples TRBV19 to TRBJ2-1; D may be TRBD1 (5 bases). The germline CDR1 and CDR2 sequences are LNHDA and SQIVND (reference sequence). V dropped 6 bases and J dropped 9 bases, with 15 bases sitting between them. The length of the CDR3 is 13 residues. CDR3 nucleotides: TGTGCCAGTAGATACTCAGGGCCTTCTGAGCAGTTCTTC. This gives the protein CASRYSGPSEQFF.

The CDR3 spells CASSYTPRHGHLSYEQYF. CDR3 in DNA: TGTGCCAGCAGTTACACACCACGACACGGACACCTCTCCTACGAGCAGTACTTC. This rearrangement joins TRBV6-7 to TRBJ2-7; tentative D call: TRBD1 (5 bases). TRBV6-7 is noted as an ORF with a role that remains uncertain. The CDR3 length is 18 residues. V was trimmed by 2 bases and J by 0 bases, leaving 20 bases between them.

The chain couples TRBV27 to TRBJ1-5, with TRBD1 identical over 11 bases. V shed 2 bases and J 6 bases; nucleotides not matched to a gene: 3. Germline lookup yields CDR1 MNHEY and CDR2 SMNVEV (reference sequence). There are 15 residues in the CDR3. The CDR3 bases are TGTGCCAGCAGTTTAGGGACAGGGGGGCGTCAGCCCCAGCATTTT. Its translation: CASSLGTGGRQPQHF.

The J gene is TRBJ2-7, the V gene TRBV19, with 9 bases matching TRBD1. The CDR3 is 14 amino acids. V gave up 5 bases and J gave up 3 bases; unmatched junction bases: 5. Germline V gene lookup returns CDR1 LNHDA and CDR2 SQIVND (reference sequence). CDR3 protein: CASSSGTGFYEQYF. CDR3 nucleotides: TGTGCCAGTAGTTCCGGGACAGGGTTCTACGAGCAGTACTTC.

V and J are TRBV6-1 and TRBJ1-5, with TRBD1 as a possible D gene (6 bases). There are 16 residues in the CDR3. Trimming stripped 2 bases from V and 4 bases from J, with 15 bases between. Per the germline V gene, CDR1 is MNHNS and CDR2 is SASEGT. The CDR3 region is CASSELTGRANQPQHF. The CDR3 nucleotides read TGTGCCAGCAGTGAATTAACAGGGAGGGCAAATCAGCCCCAGCATTTT.

The chain carries TRBV4-3 and TRBJ1-1; unclear D gene. CDR1 LGHNA and CDR2 YSLEER come from the germline V gene. V was shortened by 4 bases and J by 4 bases, with 10 bases between the two germline ends. The CDR3 consists of 13 residues. Here the CDR3 DNA reads TGCGCCAGCAGCCCTCTTCCGGGCACTGAAGCTTTCTTT. It codes for CASSPLPGTEAFF.